A selection of T cell receptor beta chains follows, all from one sample in a study of T cell repertoires in cytomegalovirus infection. One entry per CDR3 protein, called by TCRdb with MiXCR from the reads. This table holds about 440,000 distinct CDR3 sequences, roughly 31% found once. The specimen sequenced was PBMCs. These receptors were collected from a human donor in good health (CMV status not recorded). Some clones in this sample may be carry-over from other donors' samples. Both conserved end residues are part of each CDR3.

V,J,CDR3
TRBV6-1,TRBJ1-5,CASGDRGLNQPQHF
TRBV7-7,TRBJ2-2,CASSPTGANTGELFF
TRBV12-3/TRBV12-4,TRBJ1-1,CASRTAGNTEAFF
TRBV27,TRBJ2-7,CASSLSFEQYF
TRBV6-2/TRBV6-3,TRBJ2-6,CASGPQGATGANVLTF
TRBV7-3,TRBJ1-1,CASSRTHGDTEAFF
TRBV5-6,TRBJ1-2,CASSFIGGYTF
TRBV5-6,TRBJ1-5,CASSLGVGQGALQPQHF
TRBV2,TRBJ2-1,CASSRGRASGNEQFF
TRBV6-2/TRBV6-3,TRBJ2-7,CASNPSQNQAYEQYF
TRBV6-5,TRBJ2-7,CASSAPGQGRYEQYF
TRBV7-2,TRBJ2-2,CASSFSHPWDLFF
TRBV11-2,TRBJ1-5,CASSLTTGGNQPQHF
TRBV19,TRBJ2-3,CATRAGVSTDTQYF
TRBV12-5,TRBJ2-2,CASGLVGGNTGALFF
TRBV12-3/TRBV12-4,TRBJ2-2,CASSFRTGGTGELFF
TRBV7-2,TRBJ2-4,CASSPQGSVAKNIQYF
TRBV6-5,TRBJ2-1,CASSYSGPGEGYNEQFF
TRBV6-1,TRBJ2-1,CASSRDRDEQFF
TRBV12-3/TRBV12-4,TRBJ2-5,CASSPEGTETQYF
TRBV27,TRBJ2-7,CASSGGDGTFTTYEQYF
TRBV20-1,TRBJ2-3,CSARDGSGGYTQYF
TRBV6-1,TRBJ2-3,CASSESGGGTDTQYF
TRBV18,TRBJ2-3,CASSPGSLTAEDTQYF
TRBV28,TRBJ1-1,CASSLLAGVMDTEAFF
TRBV24-1,TRBJ1-2,CATSDPWGGYTF
TRBV25-1,TRBJ1-3,CASSESAGSHRRIYF
TRBV6-6,TRBJ2-7,CASSRTSAEHYF
TRBV19,TRBJ2-1,CASSIRAGGHSSYNEQFF
TRBV7-9,TRBJ1-5,CASSSGTGYRGRNQPQHF
TRBV6-6,TRBJ1-1,CASSYGRGATEAFF
TRBV4-2,TRBJ2-1,CASSPREIKPRAYNEQFF
TRBV2,TRBJ2-3,CASSTGTVKADTQYF
TRBV30,TRBJ1-1,CALNRGRTEAFF
TRBV2,TRBJ1-6,CASDRAGSPLHF
TRBV7-2,TRBJ2-7,CASSSKGGTGSTYEQYF
TRBV20-1,TRBJ2-5,CSARPVGTRDPQETQYF
TRBV5-6,TRBJ1-4,CASSHDSYNEKLFF
TRBV7-8,TRBJ2-7,CASSHQDYEQYF
TRBV20-1,TRBJ1-5,CSARGDSNQPQHF